This entry describes one T cell receptor (beta chain). This clonotype showed up many times. What this receptor recognizes is not known. Base qualities are missing; no much larger clone stands one base away. The sample comes from a study of early T cells in non-severe SARS-CoV-2 infection (dated by TCRdb to the early 2020s). Concerning the study at large: TCR sequencing used bulk RNA from unsorted whole blood, so alpha and beta chains could not be paired.

This was a case-control study nested in a cohort of healthcare workers in London, UK, who had nasopharyngeal swab PCR tests and blood samples taken every week. Healthcare workers were enrolled in the week of the UK lockdown, from 23 to 31 March 2020, and were followed every week for up to roughly 16 weeks. Library preparation was by 5' RACE. The instrument was a NextSeq 500. In the TCR library protocol, unique molecular identifiers were attached to individual cDNA molecules to correct for PCR bias and sequencing error. Both TCR alpha and beta chains were sequenced, and tight co-correlation was observed between alpha and beta sequence abundances in each sample. On the study's bioinformatics: Decombinator V4 was used to perform V gene, J gene and CDR3 annotation of TCR sequences. TCRs were defined as expanded if a significant change between any two time points was detected under a Poisson model with p below 0.0001. TCR abundances were normalised to the total number of TCRs sequenced per sample and expressed as counts per million. MAIT TCRs were defined by TRAV1-2 paired with TRAJ12, TRAJ20 or TRAJ33, and iNKT TCRs by TRAV10 paired with TRAJ18. A search of VDJdb, accessed on 1 November 2021, was run for TCRs annotated to CMV, EBV and SARS-CoV-2, with TCRs annotated for multiple antigens excluded. TCRdb reprocessed the public reads (quality trimming at Q25 with fastp, clone calling with MiXCR) and kept in-frame beta chains. Every entry covers one CDR3 protein and lists the most common genes and DNA from its rows. For this entry, the V and J calls and clone size follow TCRdb and not the study's own pipeline. For this sample the table gives 100,000 or so distinct CDR3 sequences, of which around 13% were detected only once. Approximately 6.4% of the sample comes from the top ten.

V sheds 1 base and J sheds 0 bases, leaving 10 bases between their ends. Taken from cysteine to phenylalanine, the CDR3 has 16 residues. Only the CDR3 DNA stays, 48 bases, in frame from base 1. CDR1 and CDR2 (SGHVS, FNYEAQ) derive from the germline V gene. Findings and caveats that apply to the study as a whole: VDJdb matching was skewed toward anti-spike CD8 responses, so virus-specific expansions were likely underestimated and private and CD4 specificities were missed.

The V and J segments used are TRBV7-6 and TRBJ2-1; the D gene cannot be named for sure. This receptor was taken from an adult who was a healthcare worker with PCR-confirmed SARS-CoV-2 infection or an uninfected control (not recorded which). The source material was whole blood. The CDR3 sequence is CASSLEPAASYNEQFF. DNA sequence: TGTGCCAGCAGCTTAGAGCCAGCAGCCTCCTACAATGAGCAGTTCTTC. With the rest looked up from the reference TRBV7-6 and TRBJ2-1 genes rather than sequenced, the full variable domain is GAGVSQSPRYKVTKRGQDVALRCDPISGHVSLYWYRQALGQGPEFLTYFNYEAQQDKSGLPNDRFSAERPEGSISTLTIQRTEQRDSAMYRCASSLEPAASYNEQFFGPGTRLTVL.